These 27 T cell receptor beta chains came from one sample sequenced in a study of low-dose radiotherapy and immunotherapy resistance in tumors. TRAV- and TRBV-specific primers, spanning alpha and beta chains, primed first-strand cDNA. With a constant-region primer and a V-primer adapter, TCRs were subjected to 20 PCR cycles of amplification. Using its own MiXCR run on the reads, TCRdb lists one record per CDR3 protein. The profile shows 65,000 to 85,000 distinct CDR3 sequences, less than 20% of them singletons. Time point reported: after trial treatment. This sample's treatment: LDRT plus nivolumab, ipilimumab, low-dose cyclophosphamide and aspirin (RACIN trial). Sequenced here: PBMCs, sampled after low-dose radiotherapy plus immunotherapy. The source of these receptors is a male donor with prostate cancer.

This clonotype has at least ten counts. The rearrangement links TRBV29-1 to TRBJ2-1; D not resolved. Trimming removed 8 bases at V and 0 bases at J, with 11 bases between. Germline assignment: CDR1 SQVTM and CDR2 ANQGSEA. The CDR3 sequence is 13 residues long. The CDR3 protein is CSLGGSSYNEQFF. CDR3 sequence (DNA): TGCAGCCTCGGTGGCAGCTCCTACAATGAGCAGTTCTTC.

This clonotype was counted ten times or more. CDR3 DNA sequence: TGTGCCAGCAGTTACGGAGGGGACGGCTCCTACGAGCAGTACTTC. It yields the protein CASSYGGDGSYEQYF. The chain has TRBV6-5 and TRBJ2-7, with D perhaps matching TRBD2 (6 bases). Trimming cost V 2 bases and J 0 bases, with 11 bases left between them. Per the germline V gene, CDR1 is MNHEY and CDR2 is SVGAGI. The CDR3 has 15 residues.

This clonotype was detected many times. At one end the junction does not follow the germline gene, possibly because of a read error. The chain couples TRBV5-1 to TRBJ2-2; 10 bases match TRBD1. The CDR3 is made up of 15 amino acids. Germline loops: CDR1 SGHRS, CDR2 YFSETQ. DNA of the CDR3: TGCGCCAGCAGCGGCGGACAGGGGGGGACCGGGGAGCTTTTTTTT. Its translation: CASSGGQGGTGELFF.

This clonotype was seen ten or more times. The rearrangement links TRBV4-2 to TRBJ2-5; TRBD2 matches at 14 bases. The germline V gene has CDR1 LGHNA and CDR2 YNFKEQ. This CDR3 is 17 amino acids long. After removal of 1 base from V and 3 bases from J, the junction contained 4 bases not matched to a gene. The DNA for the CDR3 is TGTGCCAGCAGCCAAGGACTAGCGGGAGGGTTCAAAGAGACCCAGTACTTC. This encodes CASSQGLAGGFKETQYF.

This clonotype has at least ten counts. This rearrangement joins TRBV28 to TRBJ2-1; 11 bases agree with TRBD2. Germline V gene lookup returns CDR1 MDHEN and CDR2 SYDVKM. The CDR3 has 16 residues. The V gene end was trimmed by 6 bases and the J gene end by 4 bases; junction bases not matched to a gene: 8. DNA of the CDR3: TGTGCCAGCAGCCCGACTAGCGGGGTTAGTTACAATGAGCAGTTCTTC. The encoded protein is CASSPTSGVSYNEQFF.

In its sample, this clonotype was seen many times. V and J are TRBV9 and TRBJ2-7, with 9 bases aligning to TRBD2. The CDR3 is made up of 16 amino acids. From germline, CDR1 is SGDLS and CDR2 YYNGEE. V dropped 4 bases and J dropped 5; count of bases not matched to a gene: 13. The CDR3 sequence is CASSPQGGRGSNEQYF. CDR3 coding DNA: TGTGCCAGCAGCCCCCAAGGCGGGAGGGGCTCAAACGAGCAGTACTTC.

This clonotype was seen repeatedly, ten times or more. The rearrangement uses TRBV6-1 and TRBJ1-2; no clear D gene. Trimming cost V 1 base and J 5 bases, with 11 bases left between them. From germline, CDR1 is MNHNS and CDR2 SASEGT. This CDR3 is built from 14 residues. The CDR3, as DNA: TGTGCCAGCAGTGAAGATCCAGGAGGATATGGCTACACCTTC. Residues: CASSEDPGGYGYTF.

This clonotype was seen ten or more times. This chain links TRBV5-1 with TRBJ2-1; no reliable D call. V was trimmed by 0 bases and J by 7 bases, leaving 17 bases between them. Germline values: CDR1 SGHRS, CDR2 YFSETQ. This CDR3 contains 16 residues. CDR3 protein: CASSLALGDVKNEQFF. CDR3 nucleotides: TGCGCCAGCAGCTTGGCTCTAGGCGATGTAAAAAATGAGCAGTTCTTC.

This clonotype has at least ten counts. The rearrangement uses TRBV14 and TRBJ1-4, with TRBD1 identical over 8 bases. Germline loops: CDR1 SGHDN, CDR2 FVKESK. Losses at the gene ends were 6 bases for V and 3 bases for J; bases not matched to a gene: 6. The CDR3 has 15 residues. The CDR3 nucleotides read TGTGCCAGCAGACAACGACAGGGGCCTAATGAAAAACTGTTTTTT. Its protein is CASRQRQGPNEKLFF. Full variable domain (outside the CDR3, taken from reference TRBV14 and TRBJ1-4): EAGVTQFPSHSVIEKGQTVTLRCDPISGHDNLYWYRRVMGKEIKFLLHFVKESKQDESGMPNNRFLAERTGGTYSTLKVQPAELEDSGVYFCASRQRQGPNEKLFFGSGTQLSVL.

The sample holds many counts of this clonotype. V is TRBV7-3 and J is TRBJ2-3, with D possibly being TRBD1 (5 bases). This CDR3 has 15 amino acids. Trimming removed 3 bases from V and 6 bases from J, with 16 bases in between. Per the germline V gene, CDR1 is SGHTA and CDR2 is FQGTGA. CDR3 residues: CASSFQAGQRDTQYF. CDR3 sequence (DNA): TGTGCCAGCAGCTTTCAAGCAGGGCAGCGCGATACGCAGTATTTT.

This clonotype has a count of ten or more. The chain joins TRBV7-9 to TRBJ2-7; tentatively, D is TRBD1 or TRBD2 (5 bases each). Germline lookup yields CDR1 SEHNR and CDR2 FQNEAQ (reference sequence). This CDR3 comprises 15 residues. V lost 5 bases to trimming and J lost 2 bases, with 16 bases between them. As DNA, the CDR3 is TGTGCCAGCAGCCCCAACCGTGGGACGGCCTACGAGCAGTACTTC. Translated: CASSPNRGTAYEQYF.

The V and J genes are TRBV10-3 and TRBJ2-7, with TRBD2 matching over 13 bases. Germline CDR1 reads ENHRY; CDR2 reads SYGVKD. The CDR3 runs 15 residues. V was clipped by 4 bases and J by 5 bases; unmatched bases: 5. The CDR3 region has the DNA TGTGCCATCAGTGCGGGACTAGCGGGAAGGAACGAGCAGTACTTC. It codes for CAISAGLAGRNEQYF.

This clonotype was found many times. This chain links TRBV12-3 or TRBV12-4 with TRBJ1-6; no firm D call. The CDR3 totals 14 residues. Trimming cost V 2 bases and J 9 bases, with 11 bases left between them. Written as DNA, the CDR3 is TGTGCCAGCAGTTTACTGGAGAAGAGTTCACCCCTCCACTTT. Translated: CASSLLEKSSPLHF.

This clonotype was detected ten times or more. The chain carries TRBV6-2 or TRBV6-3 and TRBJ1-5; D not certain. V was trimmed by 6 bases and J by 7 bases, leaving 13 bases between them. The CDR3 extends over 13 amino acids. Germline V gene sequence: CDR1 MNHEY, CDR2 SVGEGT. CDR3 loop: CASRRQVGQPQHF. Written as DNA, the CDR3 is TGTGCCAGCAGACGACAAGTCGGACAGCCCCAGCATTTT.

This clonotype was detected many times. The chain has TRBV7-9 and TRBJ1-2; unclear D gene. Germline V lookup: CDR1 SEHNR, CDR2 FQNEAQ (reference sequence). V lost 5 bases and J 7 bases, leaving 14 bases between the germline ends. The length of the CDR3 is 13 residues. CDR3 nucleotide sequence: TGTGCCAGCAGCCAGTCCATAAACGCTGGCTACACCTTC. It is translated as CASSQSINAGYTF.

On this clonotype itself: This probably arose from a read error, given a far larger clone one base away. The V and J genes are TRBV10-3 and TRBJ2-1, with 8 bases fitting TRBD1. Germline CDR1 and CDR2: ENHRY and SYGVKD. The CDR3 extends over 14 amino acids. V shed 4 bases, J shed 10 bases, and the junction held 9 bases outside the gene matches. DNA for the CDR3: TGTGCCATCAGTGGGGGGACAGGCGACTACGAGCAGTTCTTC. It encodes CAISGGTGDYEQFF.

The table lists this clonotype with many counts. The limits of the CDR3 on the DNA are not certain, so only TCRdb's listed CDR3 is given. V gene TRBV23-1 combines with J gene TRBJ2-2; the table names TRBD2, a call not compared with the DNA. TRBV23-1 is noted as an ORF with a role that remains uncertain. The CDR3 sequence runs 20 residues, both termini included. The CDR3 reads CASSQSRGDGAPRTPGSCFF.

The chain couples TRBV6-8 to TRBJ2-7; TRBD1 matches at 8 bases. The V gene end was trimmed by 5 bases and the J gene end by 6 bases; junction bases not matched to a gene: 12. The CDR3 loop spans 15 amino acids. Germline V gene data show CDR1 as MNHGY and CDR2 as SAAAGT. This CDR3 is CASSEGTGVWGEQYF. The CDR3 DNA sequence: TGTGCCAGCAGTGAAGGGACAGGCGTGTGGGGCGAGCAGTACTTC.

This clonotype occurred many times. The chain joins TRBV9 to TRBJ2-7; 10 positions agree with TRBD2. The CDR3 runs 15 residues. The germline CDR1 and CDR2 sequences are SGDLS and YYNGEE. The V segment lost 0 bases and the J segment 5 bases; nucleotides outside the gene matches: 5. The CDR3 reads CASSVELAGMNEQYF. In DNA form, the CDR3 reads TGTGCCAGCAGCGTAGAACTAGCGGGAATGAACGAGCAGTACTTC.

This clonotype was recorded many times. The J gene is TRBJ2-1, the V gene TRBV6-2 or TRBV6-3; TRBD1 or TRBD2 may be the D gene (5 bases each). CDR1 is MNHEY and CDR2 is SVGEGT in the germline V gene. V lost 5 bases, J lost 9 bases, and 23 bases lay in between. The CDR3 length is 16 residues. CDR3 region: CASSQGTVRSYSEQFF. CDR3 sequence (DNA): TGTGCCAGCAGTCAAGGGACCGTTCGAAGTTATAGTGAGCAGTTCTTC.

This clonotype appeared many times. The chain joins TRBV5-1 to TRBJ2-3; D may be TRBD2 (6 bases). This CDR3 spans 13 amino acids. CDR1 and CDR2 (germline): SGHRS, YFSETQ. V lost 6 bases and J 2 bases, leaving 10 bases between the germline ends. The CDR3 bases are TGCGCCAGCAACATAGCGGACACAGATACGCAGTATTTT. Amino acids: CASNIADTDTQYF.

This clonotype appeared many times. The chain uses TRBV28 and TRBJ2-7; 12 bases are a match to TRBD2. Losses at the gene ends were 2 bases for V and 2 bases for J; bases not matched to a gene: 4. This CDR3 is built from 16 residues. CDR1 is MDHEN, CDR2 SYDVKM, per germline. The CDR3 DNA reads as TGTGCCAGCAGTTTAGGGACTAGCGGGCCCGCCTACGAGCAGTACTTC. This translates into CASSLGTSGPAYEQYF.

Comment on this clonotype: A far larger clone is one base from this, pointing to a likely read error. The gene calls are TRBV5-8 and TRBJ2-1; D call uncertain. Germline CDR1 is SGHTS and CDR2 is YDEGEE. Trimming stripped 3 bases from V and 10 bases from J, with 17 bases between. This CDR3 is built from 14 residues. This chain's CDR3 is CASSSPGVSYEQFF. CDR3 bases: TGTGCCAGCAGCTCTCCGGGTGTCTCCTACGAGCAGTTCTTC.

This clonotype was observed at least ten times. The chain links TRBV19 to TRBJ1-2, with TRBD1 matching 8 bases. Germline CDR1 is LNHDA and CDR2 is SQIVND (reference sequence). V shed 5 bases, J shed 4 bases, and the junction held 6 bases outside the gene matches. The CDR3 consists of 14 residues. The CDR3 loop reads CASSAGQGLYGYTF. The CDR3 DNA sequence: TGTGCCAGTAGTGCCGGACAGGGCCTCTATGGCTACACCTTC. Combining the CDR3 with reference TRBV19 and TRBJ1-2 gives the whole variable domain DGGITQSPKYLFRKEGQNVTLSCEQNLNHDAMYWYRQDPGQGLRLIYYSQIVNDFQKGDIAEGYSVSREKKESFPLTVTSAQKNPTAFYLCASSAGQGLYGYTFGSGTRLTVV.

This sequence joins TRBV5-1 and TRBJ2-1; 11 nucleotides agree with TRBD2. CDR1 and CDR2 (germline): SGHRS, YFSETQ. The CDR3 runs to 17 residues. V was clipped by 0 bases and J by 2 bases; unmatched bases: 4. CDR3 in amino acids: CASSLGMTSGAYNEQFF. Written as DNA, the CDR3 is TGCGCCAGCAGCTTGGGAATGACTAGCGGGGCCTACAATGAGCAGTTCTTC.

This clonotype was counted ten times or more. The chain couples TRBV7-9 to TRBJ2-5, with D tentatively TRBD2 (5 bases). The V end lost 7 bases, the J end lost 6 bases, and 15 bases lay between the germline ends. The germline gives CDR1 SEHNR, CDR2 FQNEAQ (reference sequence). The CDR3 consists of 13 residues. The CDR3 DNA reads TGTGCCAGCACCCGGACGGGATTACAGACCCAGTACTTC. This codes for CASTRTGLQTQYF.

As for this clonotype: A far larger clone lies a single base away; this is likely a read error. The V and J genes are TRBV5-3 and TRBJ1-1; D unresolved. TRBV5-3 is filed as an ORF, its function uncertain. The length of the CDR3 is 13 residues. The CDR3: CASSLSANTEAFF. The CDR3 DNA follows: TGTGCCAGCAGCTTAAGTGCTAACACTGAAGCTTTCTTT.